Included here is one T cell receptor beta chain sequence, with context. This PCR relied on a set of 60 Vbeta primers and 13 Jbeta primers. Here immunoSEQ multiplex PCR was the method, and the copy in TCRdb shows in-frame clones only, minus some. The table shows 150,000 to 170,000 clones, with 70% to 80% occurring only once. The sample originates from a study of cytomegalovirus exposure and HLA in healthy donors. This CDR3 is 15 amino acids long. The germline V and J ends were trimmed by 0 bases and 2 bases, with 11 bases remaining between them. Germline lookup yields CDR1 LGHNA and CDR2 YNFKEQ. This chain uses TRBV4-2 with TRBJ2-7, with D possibly being TRBD2 (6 bases). The receptor comes from a man in his thirties or forties in good health and CMV-seronegative. The sequencing input was PBMCs. The CDR3 region has the DNA TGTGCCAGCAGCCAAGATGGAGGGTCTGCCTACGAGCAGTACTTC. Protein: CASSQDGGSAYEQYF.